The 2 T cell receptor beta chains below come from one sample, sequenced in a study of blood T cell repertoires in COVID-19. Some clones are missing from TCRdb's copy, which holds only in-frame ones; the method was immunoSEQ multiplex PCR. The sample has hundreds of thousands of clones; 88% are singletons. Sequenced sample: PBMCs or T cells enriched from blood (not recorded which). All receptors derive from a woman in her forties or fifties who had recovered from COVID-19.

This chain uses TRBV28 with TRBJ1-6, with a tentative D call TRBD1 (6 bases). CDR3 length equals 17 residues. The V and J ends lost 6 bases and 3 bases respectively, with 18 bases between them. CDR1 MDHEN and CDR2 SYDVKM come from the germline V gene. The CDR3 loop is CASRGRGPDFYNSPLHF. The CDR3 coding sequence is TGTGCCAGCAGGGGCAGGGGCCCGGATTTCTATAATTCACCCCTCCACTTT.

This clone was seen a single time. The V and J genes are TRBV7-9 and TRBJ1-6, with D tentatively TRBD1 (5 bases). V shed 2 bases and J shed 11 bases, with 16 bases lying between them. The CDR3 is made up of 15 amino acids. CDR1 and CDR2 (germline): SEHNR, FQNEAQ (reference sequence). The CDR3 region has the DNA TGTGCCAGCAGCTTAAGTGTTGCAGGGTTTACACCCCTCCACTTT. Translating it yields CASSLSVAGFTPLHF.